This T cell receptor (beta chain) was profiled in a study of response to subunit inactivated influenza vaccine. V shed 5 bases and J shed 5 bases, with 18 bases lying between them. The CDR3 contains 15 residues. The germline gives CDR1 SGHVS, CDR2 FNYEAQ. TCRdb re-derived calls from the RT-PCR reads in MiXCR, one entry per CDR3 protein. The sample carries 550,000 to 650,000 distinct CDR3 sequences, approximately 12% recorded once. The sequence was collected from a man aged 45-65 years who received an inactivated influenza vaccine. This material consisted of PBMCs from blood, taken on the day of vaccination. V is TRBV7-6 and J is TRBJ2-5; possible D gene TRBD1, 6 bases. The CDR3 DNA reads TGTGCCAGCAGCCCCAGCAGGGGCCCATGGGAGACCCAGTACTTC. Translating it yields CASSPSRGPWETQYF. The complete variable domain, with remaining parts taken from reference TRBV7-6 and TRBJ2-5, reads GAGVSQSPRYKVTKRGQDVALRCDPISGHVSLYWYRQALGQGPEFLTYFNYEAQQDKSGLPNDRFSAERPEGSISTLTIQRTEQRDSAMYRCASSPSRGPWETQYFGPGTRLLVL.